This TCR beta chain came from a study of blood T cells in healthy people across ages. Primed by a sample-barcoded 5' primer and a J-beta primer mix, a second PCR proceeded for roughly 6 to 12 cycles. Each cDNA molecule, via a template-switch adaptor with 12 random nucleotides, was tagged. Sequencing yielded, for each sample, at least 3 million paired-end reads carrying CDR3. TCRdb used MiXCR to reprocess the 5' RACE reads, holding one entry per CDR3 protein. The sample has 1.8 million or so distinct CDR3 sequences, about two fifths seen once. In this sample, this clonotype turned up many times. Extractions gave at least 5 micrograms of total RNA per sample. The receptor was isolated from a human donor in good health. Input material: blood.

In DNA, the CDR3 is TGTGCCAGCAGCTCGGTGAACACTGAAGCTTTCTTT. This codes for CASSSVNTEAFF. The V call is TRBV12-3 or TRBV12-4, the J call TRBJ1-1, with D unresolved. The CDR3 is 12 residues long. V shed 6 bases and J shed 0 bases, with 5 bases lying between them.